This TCR beta chain appears in the sequencing data of a study of T cell repertoires in cytomegalovirus infection. Trimming cost V 1 base and J 1 base; bases outside gene matches: 8. This CDR3 has 19 amino acids. The germline CDR1 and CDR2 sequences are MNHEY and SMNVEV (reference sequence). TCRdb recomputed calls from the reads with MiXCR, one row per CDR3 protein. The data hold 110,000 or so distinct CDR3 sequences, with around 28% observed a single time. Comment on this clonotype: The antigen remains unidentified.

The chain recombines TRBV27 with TRBJ1-6; 9 bases line up with TRBD1. Sequenced material: CD8+ T cells from cultured PBMCs, taken from culture after CMV antigen stimulation. This clonotype originated in a human donor in good health (CMV status not recorded). Some clones in this sample may be carry-over from other donors' samples. In DNA, the CDR3 is TGTGCCAGCAGTTTATTCCGGGACAGGGACCTATCCTATAATTCACCCCTCCACTTT. Its protein product is CASSLFRDRDLSYNSPLHF.